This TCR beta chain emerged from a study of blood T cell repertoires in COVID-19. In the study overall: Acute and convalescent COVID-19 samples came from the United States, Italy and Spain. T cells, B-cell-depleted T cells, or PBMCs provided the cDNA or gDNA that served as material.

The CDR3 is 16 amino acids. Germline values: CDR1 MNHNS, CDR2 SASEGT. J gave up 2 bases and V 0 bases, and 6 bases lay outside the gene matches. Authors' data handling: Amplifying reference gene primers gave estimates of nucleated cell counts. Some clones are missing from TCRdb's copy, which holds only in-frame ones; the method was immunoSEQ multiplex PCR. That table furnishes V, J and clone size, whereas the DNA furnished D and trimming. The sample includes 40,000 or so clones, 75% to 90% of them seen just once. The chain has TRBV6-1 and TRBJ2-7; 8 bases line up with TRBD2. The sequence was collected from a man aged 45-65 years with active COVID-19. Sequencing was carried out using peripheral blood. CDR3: CASSEARVAGPYEQYF. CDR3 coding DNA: TGTGCCAGCAGTGAAGCGAGGGTAGCGGGACCCTACGAGCAGTACTTC.